This T cell receptor beta chain was recovered during a study of blood T cell repertoires in COVID-19. At the level of the study: The study drew acute and convalescent COVID-19 samples from the United States, Italy and Spain. PBMCs, B-cell-depleted T cells, or T cells provided the cDNA or gDNA that made up the material.

Original analysis: How many nucleated cells were present was estimated from reference gene primer amplification. The data were produced by immunoSEQ multiplex PCR, yet TCRdb's version contains in-frame clones alone and is incomplete. Clonal size and the V and J genes are those of that table, whereas D and trimming came from the DNA. In the table there are tens of thousands of clones, over 75% of which are singletons. J was trimmed by 8 bases and V by 3 bases; bases with no gene match: 7. The germline CDR1 and CDR2 sequences are SGDLS and YYNGEE. CDR3 size: 15 residues. The chain employs TRBV9 and TRBJ1-6; 8 positions agree with TRBD1. The TCR sequence derives from a man older than 75 with acute or convalescent COVID-19. Sequencing input: peripheral blood. CDR3 nucleotide sequence: TGTGCCAGCAGCGGGGCGTCAGGGGGCGATTCACCCCTCCACTTT. Amino acids: CASSGASGGDSPLHF. The variable domain in full, completed from reference TRBV9 and TRBJ1-6, reads DSGVTQTPKHLITATGQRVTLRCSPRSGDLSVYWYQQSLDQGLQFLIQYYNGEERAKGNILERFSAQQFPDLHSELNLSSLELGDSALYFCASSGASGGDSPLHFGNGTRLTVT.